The present T cell receptor beta chain was sequenced within a study of cytomegalovirus exposure and HLA in healthy donors. Whole-study findings and limits: In a later analysis, donors in an Asian-associated ancestry cluster reportedly had fewer N-insertions in productive TCRs than the cohort mean. There were some public TCRs occurring in many donors, but most TCR sequences were rare.

The primer mix had 60 Vbeta and 13 Jbeta primers. Assay: immunoSEQ multiplex PCR; the TCRdb copy retains only in-frame clones and omits some. This sample carries 200,000 to 250,000 clones, around 80% of them seen once, and the ten largest clones take 0.22%. As concerns this clone: The target antigen is unknown.

Trimming stripped 0 bases from V and 6 bases from J, with 4 bases between. Per the germline V gene, CDR1 is SGHNT and CDR2 is YENEEA. This CDR3 contains 12 residues. The V and J genes are TRBV11-3 and TRBJ2-3, with unresolved D. Sequenced: PBMCs. This TCR was sampled from a girl aged 2 to 10 in good health and CMV-seronegative. This CDR3 reads CASSLDPDTQYF. The CDR3 DNA is TGTGCCAGCAGCTTAGATCCTGATACGCAGTATTTT.